This T cell receptor (beta chain) was identified in a study of blood T cell repertoires in COVID-19. About the research overall: The analysed material was cDNA or gDNA that came from T cells, B-cell-depleted T cells, or PBMCs.

Trimming took 5 bases from V and 6 from J; bases not matched to a gene: 3. The CDR3 extends over 12 amino acids. Germline CDR1 MDHEN, CDR2 SYDVKM. Authors' processing steps: Reference gene primer amplification gave estimated nucleated cell counts. TCRdb's table, derived via immunoSEQ multiplex PCR, lists solely in-frame clones and lacks some. For V, J and clone size, that table is used; D and trimming come from the DNA. In the table there are about 530,000 clones, about 89% of which are singletons. This rearrangement joins TRBV28 to TRBJ1-2; TRBD1 aligns across 7 bases. This TCR came from a woman aged 45-65 years with COVID-19, enrolled during active disease. Specimen: peripheral blood. CDR3 protein: CASSVTGDGYTF. The CDR3 nucleotides read TGTGCCAGCAGTGTTACAGGGGATGGCTACACCTTC.